The present T cell receptor (beta chain) was sequenced within a study of blood T cell repertoires in COVID-19. Study-level information: Samples came from the United States, Italy and Spain, spanning acute and convalescent COVID-19. Nucleic acid was either cDNA or gDNA, and it came from T cells, B-cell-depleted T cells, or PBMCs.

The CDR3 runs to 14 residues. V was cut by 6 bases and J by 0 bases, with 12 bases left in between. CDR1 SGHRS and CDR2 YFSETQ come from the germline V gene. As handled by the study authors: Reference gene primer amplification gave nucleated cell count estimates. Profiled with immunoSEQ multiplex PCR; TCRdb holds only in-frame clones, not every one. V and J calls and clone size are copied from that table; D and trimming were computed from the DNA. The sample consists of about 240,000 clones, about 80% of them appearing once. This chain connects TRBV5-1 to TRBJ2-5; possible D gene TRBD1, 5 bases. The sequencing input was peripheral blood. This sequence originates from a man aged 30 to 39 who had recovered from COVID-19. The DNA of the CDR3 is TGCGCCAGCACCAAACAGGACAACCAAGAGACCCAGTACTTC. It codes for CASTKQDNQETQYF.